The following is a T cell receptor (beta chain) sequence with its context. Its cognate antigen has yet to be identified. This entry belongs to a study of T cells expressing NK-cell markers (dated by TCRdb to 2019 to 2021). At the level of the whole study: Three sorted T-cell subsets (CD3+CD56+NKG2C+, CD3+CD56+NKG2C- and CD3+CD56-NKG2C+) from several donors had their TCR beta-chain repertoires profiled. The study sequenced eight donors, all healthy volunteers chosen at random: three men and five women. Among the eight sequenced donors, only one was HCMV-seronegative, while the other seven were HCMV-seropositive. Sequencing of the libraries produced 2 x 150 bp reads on Illumina HiSeq 2000/2500, MiSeq or NextSeq.

The CDR3 holds 14 amino acids from the cysteine to the phenylalanine. No DNA is recorded. To determine HCMV serostatus, a commercial ELISA kit was used to detect HCMV-specific IgG in serum. Peripheral blood mononuclear cells were isolated from blood by Ficoll density gradient centrifugation. Summary of the overall study and its limitations: It remained unclear whether the expanded NKG2C-expressing T cell clones were specific for HCMV antigens. For six donors, the dominant CD3+CD56+NKG2C+ clonotypes were among the top 10 CD8+ clonotypes and accounted for roughly 1.0-7.5% of CD8+ T cells. Those dominant clonotypes were again the most abundant among CD3+CD56-NKG2C+ cells in a handful of donors, at roughly 25-60.1%.

Sequenced on an Illumina HiSeq 2000. The TCR beta cDNA libraries were made using 5'RACE template switching, a step that added both a universal primer site and unique molecular identifiers. Priming for cDNA synthesis came from the TCR beta constant segment, and two successive PCR amplification steps followed. In the original analysis: MIGEC handled demultiplexing of the reads and grouping by UMI, while MiTCR was used to assemble and quantify clonotypes. To exclude erroneous sequences, only TCR cDNA sequences supported by at least two reads were retained. The tcR package was used for downstream repertoire analysis, and clonotypes were matched across fractions by CDR3 nucleotide sequence plus V segment. VDJmatch was used to annotate antigen specificity against VDJdb, with one amino acid substitution in CDR3 allowed. TCRdb reprocessed the reads and assigns one entry to each CDR3 protein sequence, leaving out DNA. The V and J calls reflect TCRdb's pipeline rather than the authors' work. In this sample's table one finds about 390,000 distinct CDR3 sequences. About 10% of the sample is in the top ten clones.

The source is a woman aged 50 to 65 in good health. Donor details come from another sample of the same person, matched by shared clones. The sequenced sample consisted of blood T cells: a sorted CD56 or NKG2C T cell subset, CD4+ or CD8+ T cells, or bulk PBMC T cells (not recorded which). This chain joins TRBV12-3 or TRBV12-4 to TRBJ2-3. The CDR3 protein: CASSLAFGTDTQYF.